Sequencing of this T cell receptor beta chain was carried out in a study of long-term antiretroviral therapy in people with HIV. Study-wide results and limits: Documentation of ART adherence, viral resistance or therapy changes was absent. In HIV, the repertoires covered a tighter span of CDR3 lengths than in controls.

Concerning this clone: As yet, its antigen is unknown.

J lost 4 bases, V lost 5 bases, and 10 bases had no gene match. There are 15 residues in the CDR3. Germline V gene sequence: CDR1 SGHTA, CDR2 FQGTGA. Assay version v3.0 of immunoSEQ was used, and it was run at survey level. Repertoires were generated with immunoSEQ multiplex PCR, while TCRdb's copy carries only in-frame clones and drops some. The sample consists of roughly 42,000 clones, roughly nine tenths of them appearing once. This sample comprised unsorted PBMCs, obtained 1.2 years after starting antiretroviral therapy. The sequence was collected from a woman in her forties or fifties with HIV. The chain combines TRBV7-3 with TRBJ1-1, with TRBD1 matching 7 bases. This chain's CDR3 is CASSPETGMGTEAFF. The CDR3 region has the DNA TGTGCCAGCAGCCCAGAGACAGGGATGGGCACTGAAGCTTTCTTT.